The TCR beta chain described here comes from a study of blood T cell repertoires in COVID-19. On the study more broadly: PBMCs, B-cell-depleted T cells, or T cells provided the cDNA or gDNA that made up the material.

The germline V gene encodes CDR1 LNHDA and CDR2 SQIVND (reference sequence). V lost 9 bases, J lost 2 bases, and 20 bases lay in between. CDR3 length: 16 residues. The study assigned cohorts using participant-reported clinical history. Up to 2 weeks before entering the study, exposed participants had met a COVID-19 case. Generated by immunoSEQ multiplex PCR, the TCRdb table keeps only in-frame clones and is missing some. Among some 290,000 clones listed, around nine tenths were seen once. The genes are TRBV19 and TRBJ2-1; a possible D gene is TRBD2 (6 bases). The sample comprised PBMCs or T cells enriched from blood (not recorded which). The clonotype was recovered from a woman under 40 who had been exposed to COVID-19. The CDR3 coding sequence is TGTGCCAGCCCCCGGGTTAACGGGGGTCCCTACAATGAGCAGTTCTTC. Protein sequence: CASPRVNGGPYNEQFF.